The 20 T cell receptor beta chains listed next were all sequenced from one sample in a study of shared clonotypes between healthy human individuals. The method was immunoSEQ multiplex PCR; TCRdb's version includes in-frame clones alone and lacks a portion of them. The table lists 2 million to 2.5 million clones, over 90% of them singletons, with 0.39% in the top ten. Sequencing was performed on naive CD4+ T cells from PBMCs. Subset denoted: CD45RA+ positively selected. The receptors originated from a man between 18 and 29 years old in good health. Some clones in this sample may be carry-over from other donors' samples.

This clone was counted a single time. This rearrangement joins TRBV5-1 to TRBJ1-5; D perhaps matches TRBD1 (5 bases). CDR3 length: 15 amino acids. V lost 4 bases, J lost 3 bases, and 14 bases lay in between. Germline values: CDR1 SGHRS, CDR2 YFSETQ. The CDR3 protein is CASSPGGPVNQPQHF. The CDR3 DNA follows: TGCGCCAGCAGCCCGGGGGGTCCAGTCAATCAGCCCCAGCATTTT.

This clone appeared once. The chain is built from TRBV2 and TRBJ1-4, with 7 bases aligning to TRBD1. The trim removed 10 bases at V and 4 bases at J, leaving 12 bases unmatched. The CDR3 totals 15 residues. Germline V CDR1 and CDR2: SNHLY, FYNNEI. The CDR3 region is CATAQGDQGNEKLFF. Written as DNA, the CDR3 is TGTGCCACCGCCCAGGGGGATCAGGGTAATGAAAAACTGTTTTTT. The full variable domain, completed using reference TRBV2 and TRBJ1-4, is EPEVTQTPSHQVTQMGQEVILRCVPISNHLYFYWYRQILGQKVEFLVSFYNNEISEKSEIFDDQFSVERPDGSNFTLKIRSTKLEDSAMYFCATAQGDQGNEKLFFGSGTQLSVL.

The chain uses TRBV7-8 and TRBJ1-4; D gene ambiguous. The germline V gene encodes CDR1 SGHVS and CDR2 FQNEAQ. The germline V and J ends were trimmed by 3 bases and 4 bases, with 21 bases remaining between them. The CDR3 covers 18 residues. This chain's CDR3 is CASSFRPSGGGVNEKLFF. As DNA, the CDR3 is TGTGCCAGCAGCTTCCGGCCCTCCGGAGGCGGGGTTAATGAAAAACTGTTTTTT.

The J gene is TRBJ2-7, the V gene TRBV28; no reliable D call. Looked up from germline, CDR1 is MDHEN and CDR2 is SYDVKM. The length of the CDR3 is 11 residues. Trimming shortened V by 8 bases and J by 2 bases, and 7 bases separated the two germline ends. The CDR3 loop is CASREAYEQYF. CDR3 DNA sequence: TGTGCCAGCCGTGAGGCCTACGAGCAGTACTTC. The full variable domain, rest sourced from reference TRBV28 and TRBJ2-7, is DVKVTQSSRYLVKRTGEKVFLECVQDMDHENMFWYRQDPGLGLRLIYFSYDVKMKEKGDIPEGYSVSREKKERFSLILESASTNQTSMYLCASREAYEQYFGPGTRLTVT.

J is TRBJ1-2 and V is TRBV28; a possible D gene is TRBD1 (6 bases). CDR1 MDHEN and CDR2 SYDVKM come from the germline V gene. This CDR3 comprises 15 residues. V dropped 5 bases and J dropped 3 bases, with 16 bases sitting between them. The CDR3 region has the DNA TGTGCCAGCAGTCTACTCGCAGGGGTAGACTATGGCTACACCTTC. Translated, it gives CASSLLAGVDYGYTF.

This sequence joins TRBV19 and TRBJ1-2, with TRBD1 identical over 10 bases. Germline V gene sequence: CDR1 LNHDA, CDR2 SQIVND (reference sequence). The V and J ends lost 5 bases and 11 bases, in that order; junction bases with no gene match: 8. The CDR3 extends over 13 amino acids. CDR3 loop: CASSGPGQGVYTF. The DNA of the CDR3 is TGTGCCAGTAGTGGGCCCGGACAGGGGGTTTACACCTTC.

The rearrangement uses TRBV19 and TRBJ2-1; 13 bases align to TRBD2. The CDR3 has 16 amino acids. With 10 bases clipped from V and 7 bases from J, the junction kept 13 bases outside the gene matches. Germline V gene data show CDR1 as LNHDA and CDR2 as SQIVND (reference sequence). CDR3 sequence reads: CATQPTSGRAGNEQFF. CDR3 sequence (DNA): TGTGCCACCCAACCAACTAGCGGGAGGGCCGGGAATGAGCAGTTCTTC.

A word on this clone: The sample holds other DNA sequences that translate to the same CDR3. The chain employs TRBV19 and TRBJ1-2, with D possibly TRBD1 on 5 matching bases. The CDR3 length is 13 residues. V was cut by 3 bases and J by 7 bases, with 12 bases left in between. Germline V lookup: CDR1 LNHDA, CDR2 SQIVND (reference sequence). The CDR3 nucleotides are TGTGCCAGTAGTATCGGCCAGGGCGGTGGCTACACCTTC. As protein: CASSIGQGGGYTF.

The CDR3 protein is CASSLVSGVGEQYF. CDR3 nucleotide sequence: TGTGCCAGCAGCTTAGTGTCAGGGGTTGGCGAGCAGTACTTC. This chain connects TRBV7-9 to TRBJ2-7, with D maybe TRBD1 (6 bases). Germline V lookup: CDR1 SEHNR, CDR2 FQNEAQ (reference sequence). The CDR3 covers 14 residues. V gave up 1 base and J gave up 6 bases, with 13 bases separating them.

The genes are TRBV7-9 and TRBJ2-5; D is ambiguous. Trimming cost V 5 bases and J 7 bases, with 11 bases left between them. The CDR3 is 12 amino acids. Germline lookup yields CDR1 SEHNR and CDR2 FQNEAQ (reference sequence). The CDR3 nucleotides read TGTGCCAGCAGCCCCCTCCCTTGGACCCAGTACTTC. Protein product: CASSPLPWTQYF.

This chain joins TRBV9 and TRBJ1-1; no firm D call. The CDR3 contains 13 residues. Trimming cost V 3 bases and J 3 bases, with 9 bases left between them. From germline, CDR1 is SGDLS and CDR2 YYNGEE. CDR3 sequence (DNA): TGTGCCAGCAGCGCCTCCGCGGACACTGAAGCTTTCTTT. Protein sequence: CASSASADTEAFF.

In regard to this clone: Additional DNA sequences in this sample encode the identical CDR3. V and J are TRBV7-2 and TRBJ1-1; D remains ambiguous. This CDR3 has 13 amino acids. Germline assignment: CDR1 SGHTA and CDR2 FQGNSA. V lost 2 bases and J 4 bases, leaving 8 bases between the germline ends. CDR3 nucleotide sequence: TGTGCCAGCAGCTTATTACGGGGCACTGAAGCTTTCTTT. Its protein product is CASSLLRGTEAFF.

V usage is TRBV5-6 and J usage is TRBJ2-5, with TRBD1 as a possible D gene (5 bases). The CDR3 totals 16 residues. Germline V gives CDR1 SGHDT, CDR2 YYEEEE. V was cut by 3 bases and J by 7 bases, with 22 bases left in between. For the CDR3, the DNA is TGTGCCAGCAGCTCGCCTTCCAAAAAGGGGCTGGGGACCCAGTACTTC. This translates into CASSSPSKKGLGTQYF. The full variable domain, rest sourced from reference TRBV5-6 and TRBJ2-5, is DAGVTQSPTHLIKTRGQQVTLRCSPKSGHDTVSWYQQALGQGPQFIFQYYEEEERQRGNFPDRFSGHQFPNYSSELNVNALLLGDSALYLCASSSPSKKGLGTQYFGPGTRLLVL.

The chain combines TRBV5-3 with TRBJ1-3; 7 bases are shared with TRBD1. TRBV5-3 is placed among ORFs of uncertain function. J lost 2 bases, V lost 4 bases, and 12 bases had no gene match. The CDR3 runs 17 residues. The CDR3, as DNA: TGTGCCAGAAGCAACCCCCGGACAGGAGCCACTGGAAACACCATATATTTT. This codes for CARSNPRTGATGNTIYF.

As DNA, the CDR3 is TGTGCCAGCAGCCCCAGGGGGCGCCCAGATACGCAGTATTTT. It encodes CASSPRGRPDTQYF. The chain couples TRBV9 to TRBJ2-3; the match to TRBD1 covers 8 bases. V lost 4 bases to trimming and J lost 4 bases; unmatched junction nucleotides: 5. The V gene's germline CDR1 is SGDLS and CDR2 YYNGEE. This CDR3 is 14 amino acids long.

This chain joins TRBV5-6 and TRBJ2-6; D not certain. The CDR3 sequence is 15 residues long. With 4 bases removed from V and 2 bases from J, the gap between germline ends came to 10 bases. Germline CDR1 and CDR2: SGHDT and YYEEEE. The CDR3 bases are TGTGCCAGCAGCGTAAGGTACCCTGGGGCCAACGTCCTGACTTTC. It specifies CASSVRYPGANVLTF.

The V gene is TRBV7-9, the J gene TRBJ2-1; D might be TRBD2 (7 bases). V lost 2 bases and J 7 bases, leaving 18 bases between the germline ends. The CDR3 extends over 16 amino acids. CDR1 is SEHNR and CDR2 is FQNEAQ in the germline V gene (reference sequence). The CDR3 spells CASSLLQGQGGNEQFF. The CDR3 nucleotides read TGTGCCAGCAGCTTACTCCAGGGGCAGGGAGGGAATGAGCAGTTCTTC.

J is TRBJ1-2 and V is TRBV10-3, with D tentatively TRBD1 (6 bases). Between the trimmed V and J ends, which lost 7 bases and 0 bases, there was a span of 21 bases. Germline-derived CDR1 and CDR2 are ENHRY and SYGVKD. CDR3 length: 17 residues. The CDR3 nucleotides are TGTGCCATCACCACCCGGGACACATTCCGAGCTAACTATGGCTACACCTTC. Amino acids: CAITTRDTFRANYGYTF.

The chain couples TRBV9 to TRBJ2-7; 8 bases line up with TRBD2. Germline loops: CDR1 SGDLS, CDR2 YYNGEE. V shed 4 bases and J 0 bases; nucleotides not matched to a gene: 9. The CDR3 sequence is 16 residues long. This chain's CDR3 is CASSILAGGSSYEQYF. The CDR3 DNA sequence: TGTGCCAGCAGCATTCTGGCGGGGGGCAGCTCCTACGAGCAGTACTTC.

The chain links TRBV7-2 to TRBJ2-5; 10 bases are shared with TRBD2. Germline V CDR1 and CDR2: SGHTA, FQGNSA. Trimming cost V 5 bases and J 4 bases; bases outside gene matches: 4. CDR3 size: 14 residues. The CDR3 region has the DNA TGTGCCAGCAGCACGAGCGGGAGGGGAGAGACCCAGTACTTC. Encoded protein: CASSTSGRGETQYF.